The 12 T cell receptor beta chains listed next were all sequenced from one sample in a study of tumor-infiltrating lymphocytes in localized non-small cell lung cancer. Sequencing was performed with immunoSEQ multiplex PCR; in TCRdb, only in-frame clones are kept and a portion is missing. The sample consists of approximately 17,000 clones, more than 60% of them appearing once. The sample was lung tumor tissue. The receptors come from a human donor with non-small cell lung cancer.

The rearrangement uses TRBV7-9 and TRBJ2-5; TRBD1 aligns across 9 bases. V dropped 3 bases and J dropped 2; count of bases not matched to a gene: 13. The CDR3 loop spans 18 amino acids. Per the germline V gene, CDR1 is SEHNR and CDR2 is FQNEAQ (reference sequence). This chain's CDR3 is CASSFMEGQGWGQETQYF. The DNA of the CDR3 is TGTGCCAGCAGCTTTATGGAGGGACAGGGATGGGGTCAAGAGACCCAGTACTTC.

The CDR3 region is CASSTSLTSGGANEQFF. The DNA for the CDR3 is TGTGCCAGTAGTACGTCCTTGACTAGCGGGGGGGCCAATGAGCAGTTCTTC. The chain links TRBV19 to TRBJ2-1; TRBD2 agrees at 14 bases. The CDR3 is 17 amino acids. Germline V gene data show CDR1 as LNHDA and CDR2 as SQIVND (reference sequence). J lost 6 bases, V lost 4 bases, and 8 bases had no gene match.

The CDR3 here is CSVDGGLQEQYF. CDR3 DNA: TGCAGCGTTGACGGGGGTCTCCAGGAGCAGTACTTC. The V gene is TRBV29-1, the J gene TRBJ2-7; tentative D call: TRBD2 (6 bases). The CDR3 is 12 amino acids. V lost 3 bases and J lost 7, with 13 bases in between. Germline V gene sequence: CDR1 SQVTM, CDR2 ANQGSEA.

This clone was recorded a few times. This sequence joins TRBV11-2 and TRBJ1-1; D might be TRBD1 (5 bases). Germline V CDR1 and CDR2: SGHAT, FQNNGV. Trimming shortened V by 5 bases and J by 6 bases, and 13 bases separated the two germline ends. The CDR3 contains 13 residues. CDR3 region: CASSQGVGAEAFF. The CDR3 DNA reads as TGTGCCAGCAGCCAAGGGGTTGGCGCTGAAGCTTTCTTT. Looking up the rest from reference TRBV11-2 and TRBJ1-1 gives the full variable domain: EAGVAQSPRYKIIEKRQSVAFWCNPISGHATLYWYQQILGQGPKLLIQFQNNGVVDDSQLPKDRFSAERLKGVDSTLKIQPAKLEDSAVYLCASSQGVGAEAFFGQGTRLTVV.

The chain couples TRBV6-6 to TRBJ2-3; either TRBD1 or TRBD2 may fit D (5 bases each). Trimming shortened V by 5 bases and J by 1 base, and 13 bases separated the two germline ends. The CDR3 extends over 15 amino acids. Germline V CDR1 and CDR2: MNHNY, SVGAGI (reference sequence). This CDR3 is CASSDFRGGTDTQYF. The CDR3 bases are TGTGCCAGCAGTGACTTCCGGGGCGGCACAGATACGCAGTATTTT.

The rearrangement uses TRBV5-1 and TRBJ1-4; 7 nucleotides align to TRBD1. With V trimmed by 1 base and J by 3 bases, 9 bases remained unmatched. The CDR3 spans 17 residues. Germline lookup yields CDR1 SGHRS and CDR2 YFSETQ. The CDR3 loop is CASSLTAVTGANEKLFF. In DNA, the CDR3 is TGCGCCAGCAGCTTGACGGCTGTTACAGGGGCTAATGAAAAACTGTTTTTT. Combining the CDR3 with reference TRBV5-1 and TRBJ1-4 gives the whole variable domain KAGVTQTPRYLIKTRGQQVTLSCSPISGHRSVSWYQQTPGQGLQFLFEYFSETQRNKGNFPGRFSGRQFSNSRSEMNVSTLELGDSALYLCASSLTAVTGANEKLFFGSGTQLSVL.

This clone was seen a few times. This chain joins TRBV2 and TRBJ2-7, with D tentatively TRBD1 (5 bases). The V gene lost 3 bases and the J gene lost 9 bases, with 15 bases spanning the gap. Germline V gene sequence: CDR1 SNHLY, CDR2 FYNNEI. The length of the CDR3 is 13 residues. This chain's CDR3 is CASSDTGLFTQYF. The CDR3 DNA is TGTGCCAGCAGTGATACAGGTCTGTTTACGCAGTACTTC.

This clone showed up just a few times. The rearrangement uses TRBV6-1 and TRBJ2-3; tentatively, D is TRBD1 (6 bases). The CDR3 has 15 residues. The ends were cut back, 6 bases at V and 1 base at J, with 14 bases in the middle. CDR1 is MNHNS and CDR2 is SASEGT in the germline V gene. The CDR3 region has the DNA TGTGCCAGCAGCCAAATGGGGGCCGGCACAGATACGCAGTATTTT. The encoded protein is CASSQMGAGTDTQYF.

A few counts support this clone. The chain is built from TRBV18 and TRBJ1-6; 11 nucleotides match TRBD1. This CDR3 is built from 14 residues. Germline CDR1 and CDR2: KGHSH and LQKENI. V shed 6 bases and J 10 bases; nucleotides not matched to a gene: 5. CDR3 coding DNA: TGTGCCAGCTCCCCGGGACAGGGGGAATCACCCCTCCACTTT. As protein: CASSPGQGESPLHF. The whole variable domain, remainder taken from reference TRBV18 and TRBJ1-6, is NAGVMQNPRHLVRRRGQEARLRCSPMKGHSHVYWYRQLPEEGLKFMVYLQKENIIDESGMPKERFSAEFPKEGPSILRIQQVVRGDSAAYFCASSPGQGESPLHFGNGTRLTVT.

The chain's CDR3 is CASSLVGNTNTEAFF. The CDR3 bases are TGTGCCAGCAGCTTAGTAGGTAATACGAACACTGAAGCTTTCTTT. The genes are TRBV11-3 and TRBJ1-1; D gene unclear. The V and J ends lost 1 base and 1 base respectively, with 10 bases between them. CDR1 is SGHNT and CDR2 is YENEEA in the germline V gene. This CDR3 is built from 15 residues.

Judged by abundance, this clone is medium-sized. The chain links TRBV11-3 to TRBJ2-7; no firm D call. Trimming pared 1 base from V and 3 bases from J, leaving 7 bases between. CDR1 and CDR2 (germline): SGHNT, YENEEA. CDR3 length equals 13 residues. CDR3 in amino acids: CASSLGSHYEQYF. The DNA of the CDR3 is TGTGCCAGCAGCTTAGGATCCCACTACGAGCAGTACTTC.

The chain employs TRBV28 and TRBJ2-7; D remains unclear. V shed 7 bases and J shed 4 bases, with 11 bases lying between them. The germline V gene has CDR1 MDHEN and CDR2 SYDVKM. The CDR3 length is 12 residues. This chain's CDR3 is CASTLDKYEQYF. The CDR3 region has the DNA TGTGCCAGCACTCTAGACAAGTACGAGCAGTACTTC.